The subject of this entry is one T cell receptor beta chain. The record originates from a study of blood T cell repertoires in COVID-19. About the study: Acute-phase and convalescent COVID-19 samples originated in the United States, Italy and Spain. Sources were T cells, B-cell-depleted T cells, or PBMCs; the material itself was cDNA or gDNA.

Authors' processing steps: Estimates of nucleated cell counts were drawn from the amplification of reference gene primers. The method was immunoSEQ multiplex PCR; TCRdb's version includes in-frame clones alone and lacks a portion of them. The DNA was the basis for D and trimming; V, J and clone size are from that table. The sample carries roughly 160,000 clones, around 84% recorded once. V was pared by 5 bases and J by 1 base, with 4 bases of the junction left unmatched. The V gene's germline CDR1 is SNHLY and CDR2 FYNNEI. This CDR3 is built from 15 residues. The chain links TRBV2 to TRBJ1-4; 7 bases line up with TRBD1. Sequencing was carried out using peripheral blood. The TCR originated in a man aged 40-55 years with acute or convalescent COVID-19. CDR3 region: CASSRQGVTNEKLFF. DNA of the CDR3: TGTGCCAGCAGTCGACAGGGAGTAACTAATGAAAAACTGTTTTTT.